Reported below is one TCR beta chain. These data belong to a study of cytomegalovirus exposure and HLA in healthy donors. Using immunoSEQ multiplex PCR, the repertoire was profiled, and TCRdb retains in-frame clones only, with some absent. The data show under 130,000 clones, more than 85% seen once. This CDR3 is 14 amino acids long. The V gene end was trimmed by 4 bases and the J gene end by 4 bases; junction bases not matched to a gene: 5. Germline V CDR1 and CDR2: SGHRS, YFSETQ. The sample was PBMCs. This clonotype originated in a woman aged 18 to 35 in good health and CMV-seropositive. V is TRBV5-1 and J is TRBJ2-5, with 9 bases identical to TRBD2. The CDR3 bases are TGCGCCAGCAGCCCGGAGCGGGGGGTAGAGACCCAGTACTTC. This sequence encodes CASSPERGVETQYF.